Listed here are 24 T cell receptor beta chains from one sample, sequenced in a study of T cells in Graves' hyperthyroidism and ophthalmopathy. TCR beta CDR3 regions were amplified from RNA. The study used the HTBI primer set for a first-round RT-PCR of the TCR CDR3. MiXCR was run by TCRdb on the multiplex PCR reads, yielding one entry per CDR3 protein. The sample includes 550,000 to 600,000 distinct CDR3 sequences, about 45% seen only once; the top ten take around 19%. The sample was peripheral blood or thyroid tissue (not recorded which). All receptors come from an adult woman with Graves' disease, either hyperthyroidism or ophthalmopathy (not recorded which).

V and J are TRBV20-1 and TRBJ2-3; a possible D gene is TRBD2 (5 bases). The CDR3 consists of 14 residues. V lost 3 bases and J 1 base, leaving 11 bases between the germline ends. The germline V gene has CDR1 DFQATT and CDR2 SNEGSKA (reference sequence). CDR3 loop: CSASIWERTDTQYF. The CDR3 bases are TGCAGTGCTAGTATCTGGGAGCGCACAGATACGCAGTATTTT.

The rearrangement uses TRBV9 and TRBJ1-1, with D possibly TRBD1 on 6 matching bases. The CDR3 is 15 residues long. V was trimmed by 5 bases and J by 1 base, leaving 15 bases between them. Germline values: CDR1 SGDLS, CDR2 YYNGEE. CDR3 sequence reads: CASSPRGRGNTEAFF. The CDR3 DNA sequence: TGTGCCAGCAGTCCCAGGGGCCGGGGGAACACTGAAGCTTTCTTT.

This chain connects TRBV20-1 to TRBJ1-4, with D uncertain. The V gene lost 4 bases and the J gene lost 8 bases, with 17 bases spanning the gap. Germline values: CDR1 DFQATT, CDR2 SNEGSKA (reference sequence). The CDR3 spans 14 residues. The CDR3 bases are TGCAGTGCTAACCCCGAATGGAATGGGGAAAAACTGTTTTTT. Amino acid sequence: CSANPEWNGEKLFF.

This clonotype appeared many times. The V and J genes are TRBV6-1 and TRBJ2-7; possible D gene TRBD2, 5 bases. Germline V gene data show CDR1 as MNHNS and CDR2 as SASEGT. This CDR3 contains 13 residues. Trimming pared 6 bases from V and 6 bases from J, leaving 15 bases between. The CDR3 nucleotides read TGTGCCAGCAGCGAACCCCGAGGGTTCGAGCAGTACTTC. It encodes CASSEPRGFEQYF.

This clonotype was found a few times. V gene TRBV6-5 combines with J gene TRBJ1-2; D possibly corresponds to TRBD1 (5 bases). Germline assignment: CDR1 MNHEY and CDR2 SVGAGI. V lost 0 bases and J 3 bases, leaving 17 bases between the germline ends. The CDR3 totals 17 residues. The CDR3: CASSYSVFGGGDYGYTF. The CDR3 DNA sequence: TGTGCCAGCAGTTACTCGGTTTTCGGAGGAGGGGACTATGGCTACACCTTC.

This clonotype appeared many times. CDR3 DNA: TGCGCCAGCAGCTTGAGTCTGCAAGAGACCCAGTACTTC. This gives the protein CASSLSLQETQYF. This sequence joins TRBV5-1 and TRBJ2-5; no clear D. The length of the CDR3 is 13 residues. CDR1 and CDR2 (germline): SGHRS, YFSETQ. Trimming took 1 base from V and 2 from J, leaving 6 bases between them.

This clonotype was counted ten times or more. The chain couples TRBV27 to TRBJ2-7, with a weak D call TRBD2 (6 bases). The V gene's germline CDR1 is MNHEY and CDR2 SMNVEV (reference sequence). This CDR3 region has 13 residues. V lost 3 bases and J lost 3, with 9 bases in between. In nucleotides, the CDR3 is TGTGCCAGCAGTTTTCGGGAGCGCTACGAGCAGTACTTC. Its translation is CASSFRERYEQYF.

The chain joins TRBV25-1 to TRBJ1-3; D unresolved. Germline V gene lookup returns CDR1 MGHDK and CDR2 SYGVNS. There are 13 residues in the CDR3. The V and J ends lost 5 bases and 2 bases respectively, with 7 bases between them. CDR3 amino acids: CASSLPPGNTIYF. The CDR3 bases are TGTGCCAGCAGTCTCCCCCCTGGAAACACCATATATTTT.

Details on this clonotype: A read error may be the cause here, since a much bigger clone is one base away. The genes are TRBV6-6 and TRBJ1-1; 8 nucleotides match TRBD1. In germline, CDR1 is MNHNY, CDR2 SVGAGI (reference sequence). The CDR3 loop spans 14 amino acids. The CDR3 region has the DNA TGTGCCGGCAGATTACAGGGGGGACACACTGAAGCTTTCTTT. As protein: CAGRLQGGHTEAFF.

In its sample, this clonotype was seen many times. The chain recombines TRBV6-5 with TRBJ1-1; D ambiguous. From germline, CDR1 is MNHEY and CDR2 SVGAGI. The CDR3 is 14 amino acids. V lost 7 bases and J lost 4, with 16 bases in between. The DNA of the CDR3 is TGTGCCAGCACTCGTGGGGTGGTGGGCACTGAAGCTTTCTTT. The encoded protein is CASTRGVVGTEAFF.

A note on this clonotype: It may be a read error: a sequence one base away is much more abundant. The conserved phenylalanine or tryptophan normally closing the CDR3 is absent here, so this likely arose from a read error. The chain combines TRBV19 with TRBJ2-6; no firm D call. V dropped 5 bases and J dropped 16 bases, with 15 bases sitting between them. The germline V gene has CDR1 LNHDA and CDR2 SQIVND (reference sequence). The CDR3 is 12 amino acids. The CDR3 spells CASSQGPPVLTL. The DNA of the CDR3 is TGTGCCAGTAGTCAAGGGCCCCCTGTTCTGACTCTC.

Notes on this clonotype: One end of the junction is discordant with germline, which a read error may explain. V and J are TRBV2 and TRBJ1-5; tentative D call: TRBD1 (5 bases). The length of the CDR3 is 15 residues. CDR1 is SNHLY and CDR2 is FYNNEI in the germline V gene. The CDR3: CASSDRASGPQHQHF. As DNA, the CDR3 is TGTGCCAGCAGTGACAGGGCTAGCGGGCCACAGCACCAGCATTTT.

This clonotype was seen ten or more times. This chain connects TRBV6-2 or TRBV6-3 to TRBJ1-2; 7 positions agree with TRBD1. Germline values: CDR1 MNHEY, CDR2 SVGEGT. V was clipped by 6 bases and J by 2 bases; unmatched bases: 9. The CDR3 length is 15 residues. The CDR3 here is CASRPAGGSNYGYTF. The CDR3 DNA reads TGTGCCAGCAGGCCCGCAGGGGGATCGAACTATGGCTACACCTTC.

This clonotype occurred many times. The chain has TRBV19 and TRBJ2-7; D is perhaps TRBD2 (5 bases). The CDR3 has 12 residues. The germline V gene has CDR1 LNHDA and CDR2 SQIVND (reference sequence). Between the trimmed V and J ends, which lost 10 bases and 5 bases, there was a span of 15 bases. The CDR3 sequence is CATSDSTDEQYF. CDR3 DNA sequence: TGTGCCACTTCGGACTCGACCGACGAGCAGTACTTC.

This clonotype was seen repeatedly, ten times or more. DNA of the CDR3: TGTGCCAGCAGCCTTGGCCCCACTAATGAAAAACTGTTTTTT. This gives the protein CASSLGPTNEKLFF. The rearrangement uses TRBV3-1 and TRBJ1-4; no clear D. This CDR3 spans 14 amino acids. Germline CDR1 LGHDT, CDR2 YNNKEL (reference sequence). Trimming stripped 4 bases from V and 2 bases from J, with 8 bases between.

Comment on this clonotype: This may stem from a read error, because a much larger clone lies one nucleotide away. This chain joins TRBV7-9 and TRBJ1-1, with 7 bases that match TRBD1. Germline CDR1 reads SEHNR; CDR2 reads FQNEAQ (reference sequence). This CDR3 contains 15 residues. DNA for the CDR3: TGCGCCAGCAGCCAAGATGGTAGGGGGCGCACTGAAGCTTTCTTT. Its translation: CASSQDGRGRTEAFF.

This clonotype was recorded at least ten times. The chain links TRBV5-1 to TRBJ2-7, with D unclear. Germline assignment: CDR1 SGHRS and CDR2 YFSETQ. V was clipped by 6 bases and J by 7 bases, with 17 bases between them. The CDR3 sequence is 13 residues long. CDR3 protein: CASTGPGLHEQYF. CDR3 nucleotides: TGCGCCAGCACCGGACCCGGCCTGCATGAGCAGTACTTC.

On this clonotype: A read error is possible here, since a much larger clone lies one base away. V is TRBV3-1 and J is TRBJ2-7, with D hard to call. The CDR3 sequence is 12 residues long. In germline, CDR1 is LGHDT, CDR2 YNNKEL (reference sequence). Here the CDR3 DNA reads TGTGCCAGCAGCCAAGAAAACTACGAGCAGCACTTC. As protein: CASSQENYEQHF.

The J gene is TRBJ2-7, the V gene TRBV29-1; 14 bases map to TRBD2. The CDR3 is 15 residues long. The V and J ends lost 6 bases and 3 bases, in that order; junction bases with no gene match: 7. Per germline, CDR1 SQVTM and CDR2 ANQGSEA. CDR3 nucleotides: TGCAGCGTCGCAGGAGGGACTAGCGGGAGCTACGAGCAGTACTTC. It translates to CSVAGGTSGSYEQYF.

Details on this clonotype: It may be a read error: a sequence one base away is much more abundant. The CDR3 reads CSARSLRRESNQPQHF. The DNA of the CDR3 is TGCAGTGCTAGGAGTCTGCGCAGGGAAAGCAATCAGCCCCAGCATTTT. The chain carries TRBV20-1 and TRBJ1-5; tentative D call: TRBD1 (5 bases). This CDR3 has 16 amino acids. Trimming shortened V by 3 bases and J by 1 base, and 16 bases separated the two germline ends. CDR1 and CDR2 (germline): DFQATT, SNEGSKA (reference sequence).

The V gene is TRBV7-2, the J gene TRBJ1-5; unclear D gene. The length of the CDR3 is 14 residues. From germline, CDR1 is SGHTA and CDR2 FQGNSA. V lost 5 bases, J lost 6 bases, and 14 bases lay in between. CDR3 DNA sequence: TGTGCCAGCAGCCCGCGGACGGATAGTCAGCCCCAGCATTTT. Its protein product is CASSPRTDSQPQHF.

This clonotype was counted at least ten times. J is TRBJ1-1 and V is TRBV5-1; 8 bases are shared with TRBD1. The J segment lost 1 base and the V segment lost 6 bases, leaving 2 bases of the junction unmatched. Germline V lookup: CDR1 SGHRS, CDR2 YFSETQ. The CDR3 has 13 residues. In DNA, the CDR3 is TGCGCCAGCACCGACAGGGGGAACACTGAAGCTTTCTTT. It specifies CASTDRGNTEAFF. The complete variable domain, with remaining parts taken from reference TRBV5-1 and TRBJ1-1, reads KAGVTQTPRYLIKTRGQQVTLSCSPISGHRSVSWYQQTPGQGLQFLFEYFSETQRNKGNFPGRFSGRQFSNSRSEMNVSTLELGDSALYLCASTDRGNTEAFFGQGTRLTVV.

The gene calls are TRBV20-1 and TRBJ1-1, with TRBD1 identical over 7 bases. J was trimmed by 2 bases and V by 5 bases; bases with no gene match: 8. Germline loops: CDR1 DFQATT, CDR2 SNEGSKA (reference sequence). The CDR3 extends over 14 amino acids. The CDR3 loop is CSAGTGTVNTEAFF. Written as DNA, the CDR3 is TGCAGTGCTGGTACCGGGACAGTTAACACTGAAGCTTTCTTT.

This clonotype was counted ten times or more. The V and J genes are TRBV7-9 and TRBJ2-7; weak D call: TRBD2 (5 bases). CDR1 is SEHNR and CDR2 is FQNEAQ in the germline V gene (reference sequence). The V and J ends lost 3 bases and 5 bases respectively, with 8 bases between them. This CDR3 contains 12 residues. The CDR3 DNA is TGTGCCAGCAGCTTGAGGGTTCACGAGCAGTACTTC. Its protein product is CASSLRVHEQYF.